This T cell receptor (beta chain) was recovered during a study of shared clonotypes between healthy human individuals. With 6 bases clipped from V and 1 base from J, the junction kept 11 bases outside the gene matches. Germline V gives CDR1 SNHLY, CDR2 FYNNEI. There are 16 residues in the CDR3. Without sorting, samples used tens of millions of PBMCs for genomic DNA. Genomic DNA (from each subset) was split evenly across several immunoSEQ plates. As processed by the authors: ImmunoSEQ sequences covered only the junction and lacked quality scores; filtering therefore differed. The repertoire was sequenced with immunoSEQ multiplex PCR; TCRdb's copy has only in-frame clones and lacks some. The DNA was the basis for D and trimming; V, J and clone size are from that table. Among about 480,000 clones listed, 79% were seen once.

The chain couples TRBV2 to TRBJ1-1, with TRBD1 identical over 7 bases. The sequenced sample was PBMCs. This sequence originates from a woman aged 40 to 50 in good health. Some clones in this sample may be carry-over from other donors' samples. CDR3 coding DNA: TGTGCCAGCAGCGGCTCAGGGGGGGCTCGGAACACTGAAGCTTTCTTT. Protein: CASSGSGGARNTEAFF.